A single sample gave rise to the 24 T cell receptor beta chains below, sequenced in a study of cytomegalovirus exposure and HLA in healthy donors (dated by TCRdb to about 2017). Library preparation employed the immunoSEQ multiplex PCR assay. The multiplex PCR relied on a mix of 60 forward primers for TCR Vbeta segments and 13 reverse primers for TCR Jbeta segments. TCRdb obtained this table from immuneACCESS and retained in-frame rearrangements with V and J assigned. These tables miss some clones; where compared with another copy, unresolved V genes account for less than half of the shortfall, and the remainder is unexplained. The sample contains some 110,000 clones, over 50% of them found a single time. The ten largest clones add up to about 8.3% of the sample. The sequencing sample was made of PBMCs. The source of these receptors is a woman aged 40 to 50 in good health and CMV-seropositive.

This clone was picked up one time. The gene calls are TRBV21-1 and TRBJ1-1. TRBV21-1 is a pseudogene segment. The CDR3 consists of 17 residues. The CDR3 spells CASSEGLRHSVDTEAFF. The CDR3 coding sequence is TGTGCCAGCAGTGAGGGTCTCAGACACTCTGTCGACACTGAAGCTTTCTTT.

A few counts support this clone. J is TRBJ1-5 and V is TRBV4-1, with a possible D match to TRBD1 (6 bases). Germline V lookup: CDR1 MGHRA, CDR2 YSYEKL. V was shortened by 4 bases and J by 7 bases, with 20 bases between the two germline ends. CDR3 length equals 16 residues. CDR3 nucleotide sequence: TGCGCCAGCAGCCCGACAGGAATTGAGTTAGGCCAGCCCCAGCATTTT. Protein product: CASSPTGIELGQPQHF.

This chain joins TRBV15 and TRBJ2-7; a weak D match, TRBD2 (6 bases). V was pared by 1 base and J by 1 base, with 14 bases between. CDR1 is LNHNV, CDR2 YYDKDF, per germline (reference sequence). This CDR3 contains 16 residues. The CDR3 loop reads CATSRGGEDNSYEQYF. The CDR3 bases are TGTGCCACCAGCAGAGGCGGGGAGGACAATTCCTACGAGCAGTACTTC.

This clone appeared a single time. V gene TRBV5-1 combines with J gene TRBJ1-1; 7 nucleotides line up with TRBD1. The J segment lost 1 base and the V segment lost 0 bases, leaving 6 bases of the junction unmatched. Germline assignment: CDR1 SGHRS and CDR2 YFSETQ. This CDR3 comprises 16 residues. DNA of the CDR3: TGCGCCAGCAGCTTGGCGGGGTCAGGGGGGAACACTGAAGCTTTCTTT. It encodes CASSLAGSGGNTEAFF.

The chain combines TRBV28 with TRBJ2-3; tentative D call: TRBD2 (6 bases). CDR3 length: 14 residues. Trimming removed 6 bases at V and 1 base at J, with 11 bases between. The germline CDR1 and CDR2 sequences are MDHEN and SYDVKM. The chain's CDR3 is CASRQGGRTDTQYF. In nucleotides, the CDR3 is TGTGCCAGCAGGCAGGGAGGCCGCACAGATACGCAGTATTTT.

The gene calls are TRBV5-1 and TRBJ2-5, with 11 bases aligning to TRBD1. The J call could be wrong; TRBJ2-7 is a better fit for the DNA end. The CDR3 is 15 amino acids. Per germline, CDR1 SGHRS and CDR2 YFSETQ. The CDR3 DNA is TGCGCCAGCAGCGTTGGGGGGACAGGGGGCTACGAGCAGTACTTC. The encoded protein is CASSVGGTGGYEQYF.

The rearrangement uses TRBV2 and TRBJ2-3; TRBD2 agrees at 12 bases. The germline V gene encodes CDR1 SNHLY and CDR2 FYNNEI. J was trimmed by 5 bases and V by 7 bases; bases with no gene match: 7. This CDR3 comprises 15 residues. The CDR3 here is CASILLAGGGDTQYF. In DNA, the CDR3 is TGTGCCAGCATCCTACTAGCGGGAGGCGGAGATACGCAGTATTTT.

This clone occurred a few times. The J gene is TRBJ1-1, the V gene TRBV5-1; D is uncertain. Germline lookup yields CDR1 SGHRS and CDR2 YFSETQ. The V gene lost 4 bases and the J gene lost 2 bases, with 9 bases spanning the gap. The CDR3 is 13 residues long. The CDR3 loop reads CASSPEINTEAFF. The CDR3 DNA is TGCGCCAGCAGCCCGGAGATCAACACTGAAGCTTTCTTT.

J is TRBJ2-7 and V is TRBV18, with TRBD1 identical over 9 bases. The junction had 3 bases not matched to a gene; V was cut back by 4 bases and J by 2 bases. From germline, CDR1 is KGHSH and CDR2 LQKENI. This CDR3 has 14 residues. CDR3 DNA: TGTGCCAGCTCACTCCGGGACAGGGCCTACGAGCAGTACTTC. Amino acid sequence: CASSLRDRAYEQYF. Looking up the rest from reference TRBV18 and TRBJ2-7 gives the full variable domain: NAGVMQNPRHLVRRRGQEARLRCSPMKGHSHVYWYRQLPEEGLKFMVYLQKENIIDESGMPKERFSAEFPKEGPSILRIQQVVRGDSAAYFCASSLRDRAYEQYFGPGTRLTVT.

This chain joins TRBV2 and TRBJ2-7, with 7 bases aligning to TRBD2. The V segment lost 8 bases and the J segment 5 bases; nucleotides outside the gene matches: 3. The V gene's germline CDR1 is SNHLY and CDR2 FYNNEI. The CDR3 covers 11 residues. Here the CDR3 DNA reads TGTGCCAGCCGGGAGGACGACGAGCAGTACTTC. Amino acids: CASREDDEQYF.

This clone appeared a single time. The chain combines TRBV2 with TRBJ2-4; 7 bases are a match to TRBD2. Trimming cost V 3 bases and J 6 bases; bases outside gene matches: 8. The CDR3 sequence is 15 residues long. Germline loops: CDR1 SNHLY, CDR2 FYNNEI. The CDR3 reads CASSDRAGVGNIQYF. As DNA, the CDR3 is TGTGCCAGCAGTGATAGGGCGGGAGTGGGAAACATTCAGTACTTC.

V gene TRBV28 combines with J gene TRBJ2-1; 11 bases align to TRBD2. CDR3 length: 15 residues. With 5 bases clipped from V and 7 bases from J, the junction kept 7 bases outside the gene matches. Looked up from germline, CDR1 is MDHEN and CDR2 is SYDVKM. The CDR3 spells CASSKTTSGTNEQFF. The CDR3 DNA is TGTGCCAGCAGTAAAACGACTAGCGGGACTAATGAGCAGTTCTTC. The full variable domain, its missing parts supplied by reference TRBV28 and TRBJ2-1, is DVKVTQSSRYLVKRTGEKVFLECVQDMDHENMFWYRQDPGLGLRLIYFSYDVKMKEKGDIPEGYSVSREKKERFSLILESASTNQTSMYLCASSKTTSGTNEQFFGPGTRLTVL.

The V and J genes are TRBV9 and TRBJ2-3, with 8 positions matching TRBD2. Germline CDR1 SGDLS, CDR2 YYNGEE. The CDR3 has 14 amino acids. With V trimmed by 2 bases and J by 4 bases, 3 bases remained unmatched. CDR3 sequence reads: CASSVGREPDTQYF. The CDR3 region has the DNA TGTGCCAGCAGCGTCGGGAGGGAGCCAGATACGCAGTATTTT.

CDR3 in amino acids: CASTTGGKDYGYTF. Here the CDR3 DNA reads TGTGCCAGTACCACAGGGGGCAAAGACTATGGCTACACCTTC. This chain links TRBV19 with TRBJ1-2; 9 nucleotides align to TRBD1. The length of the CDR3 is 14 residues. The V gene's germline CDR1 is LNHDA and CDR2 SQIVND (reference sequence). Trimming cost V 7 bases and J 3 bases; bases outside gene matches: 6.

The CDR3 loop is CASSRTGTGGLYTQYF. In DNA form, the CDR3 reads TGTGCCAGCAGCCGCACAGGGACAGGGGGCCTTTATACGCAGTATTTT. This chain uses TRBV5-6 with TRBJ2-3; 12 bases match TRBD1. V lost 4 bases to trimming and J lost 7 bases; unmatched junction nucleotides: 10. Germline V CDR1 and CDR2: SGHDT, YYEEEE. The CDR3 contains 16 residues. The whole variable domain, filled in from reference TRBV5-6 and TRBJ2-3, reads DAGVTQSPTHLIKTRGQQVTLRCSPKSGHDTVSWYQQALGQGPQFIFQYYEEEERQRGNFPDRFSGHQFPNYSSELNVNALLLGDSALYLCASSRTGTGGLYTQYFGPGTRLTVL.

This clone occurred once. The rearrangement uses TRBV4-1 and TRBJ1-2, with D unclear. CDR3 size: 16 residues. CDR1 is MGHRA, CDR2 YSYEKL, per germline. V was clipped by 0 bases and J by 5 bases, with 16 bases between them. The DNA for the CDR3 is TGCGCCAGCAGCCAAGAGGGAGGCGGGCCCCCTTATGGCTACACCTTC. It yields the protein CASSQEGGGPPYGYTF.

V usage is TRBV5-6 and J usage is TRBJ1-4, with 9 bases that match TRBD1. The germline gives CDR1 SGHDT, CDR2 YYEEEE. V was clipped by 5 bases and J by 6 bases; unmatched bases: 5. CDR3 size: 14 residues. The DNA of the CDR3 is TGTGCCAGCAGTCACAGGGGGCTCTATGAAAAACTGTTTTTT. Protein product: CASSHRGLYEKLFF.

The genes are TRBV14 and TRBJ2-5; maybe TRBD1 (6 bases). CDR1 is SGHDN, CDR2 FVKESK, per germline. V lost 1 base and J 4 bases, leaving 13 bases between the germline ends. CDR3 length: 15 amino acids. For the CDR3, the DNA is TGTGCCAGCAGCCAAGGAAACAGGGTCATAGAGACCCAGTACTTC. Translating it yields CASSQGNRVIETQYF.

The chain links TRBV29-1 to TRBJ2-7; TRBD1 aligns across 7 bases. V lost 4 bases and J lost 3; bases outside the gene matches: 6. This CDR3 is 13 amino acids long. CDR1 is SQVTM, CDR2 ANQGSEA, per germline. CDR3 coding DNA: TGCAGCGTTGCCTCCGACAGGGACTACGAGCAGTACTTC. It encodes CSVASDRDYEQYF.

The chain combines TRBV11-2 with TRBJ2-7; TRBD1 matches 8 bases. Germline values: CDR1 SGHAT, CDR2 FQNNGV. This CDR3 contains 14 residues. J lost 5 bases, V lost 3 bases, and 6 bases had no gene match. CDR3 in DNA: TGTGCCAGCAGCTTCGACAGGGGTGTTAACGAGCAGTACTTC. Its protein is CASSFDRGVNEQYF.

V gene TRBV19 combines with J gene TRBJ2-7; D is uncertain. The ends were cut back, 5 bases at V and 9 bases at J, with 14 bases in the middle. Germline lookup yields CDR1 LNHDA and CDR2 SQIVND (reference sequence). The CDR3 contains 12 residues. CDR3 in DNA: TGTGCCAGTAGTTCCAACTACGAGTGGCAGTACTTC. This encodes CASSSNYEWQYF.

This clone is a singleton in its sample. V is TRBV19 and J is TRBJ1-5, with D possibly matching TRBD1 (6 bases). Trimming removed 3 bases from V and 3 bases from J, with 12 bases in between. CDR3 length equals 15 residues. Germline V gives CDR1 LNHDA, CDR2 SQIVND (reference sequence). The CDR3 DNA follows: TGTGCCAGTAGTATGGAACAGGGTTACAATCAGCCCCAGCATTTT. Amino acid sequence: CASSMEQGYNQPQHF. The full variable domain, with the rest looked up from reference TRBV19 and TRBJ1-5, is DGGITQSPKYLFRKEGQNVTLSCEQNLNHDAMYWYRQDPGQGLRLIYYSQIVNDFQKGDIAEGYSVSREKKESFPLTVTSAQKNPTAFYLCASSMEQGYNQPQHFGDGTRLSIL.

This rearrangement joins TRBV18 to TRBJ1-1; D perhaps matches TRBD1 (6 bases). This CDR3 has 17 residues. V gave up 3 bases and J gave up 5 bases, with 22 bases separating them. CDR1 and CDR2 (germline): KGHSH, LQKENI. In nucleotides, the CDR3 is TGTGCCAGCTCACCGATATCACAGGGAAAAAGGCAAACTGAAGCTTTCTTT. Protein product: CASSPISQGKRQTEAFF.

This clone was detected only a few times. CDR3 sequence reads: CASSSSTGGSYGYTF. The CDR3 DNA reads TGTGCCAGCAGTTCGTCGACAGGGGGGAGCTATGGCTACACCTTC. The chain employs TRBV27 and TRBJ1-2; 9 nucleotides agree with TRBD1. J was trimmed by 4 bases and V by 4 bases; bases with no gene match: 7. This CDR3 region has 15 residues. Germline V gives CDR1 MNHEY, CDR2 SMNVEV (reference sequence).